These T cell receptor beta chains were read from a single sample in a study of blood T cells in healthy people across ages. TCRdb redid the calling of the 5' RACE reads with MiXCR, one entry per CDR3 protein. The sample records about 1.8 million distinct CDR3 sequences, around half being singletons. Sequencing was performed on blood. The receptor source for this set is a woman aged 40 to 50 in good health. The CDR3 runs from the conserved cysteine through the conserved F or W. The D gene is left open where the match is weak.

v_gene,j_gene,d_gene,len,CDR3aa
TRBV12-3/TRBV12-4,TRBJ2-3,TRBD2,15,CASSSSSGVTDTQYF
TRBV7-2,TRBJ2-7,.,16,CASSLASGGTAYEQYF
TRBV5-1,TRBJ2-1,.,13,CASSETGFDEQFF
TRBV4-3,TRBJ2-3,TRBD1,17,CASSPTRTGGQPDTQYF
TRBV4-3,TRBJ2-1,TRBD2,17,CASSQDLGRGRVDEQFF
TRBV24-1,TRBJ2-5,.,15,CATSDFRHEQETQYF
TRBV7-2,TRBJ2-5,.,16,CASSPNRGGFQETQYF
TRBV6-2/TRBV6-3,TRBJ2-1,.,13,CASSDDRRNEQFF
TRBV12-3/TRBV12-4,TRBJ2-5,.,16,CASSFNSGQGRETQYF
TRBV18,TRBJ2-3,.,13,CASRAPHQDTQYF
TRBV2,TRBJ2-7,TRBD1,12,CASREDRPEQYF
TRBV28,TRBJ2-5,TRBD1,15,CASSEWTGGKETQYF
TRBV20-1,TRBJ1-4,TRBD1,13,CSVPRGQDEKLFF
TRBV10-3,TRBJ2-3,.,13,CAMGRKGENTQYF
TRBV15,TRBJ1-2,.,16,CATSRDESGHYYGYTF
TRBV20-1,TRBJ1-5,.,14,CSARDRIFNQPQHF
TRBV6-5,TRBJ2-2,.,13,CASSYDSTGELFF
TRBV21-1,TRBJ2-7,.,18,CASTQRAAHQESSYEQYF
TRBV7-8,TRBJ2-7,TRBD2,13,CASSSGTSGEQYF
TRBV6-2/TRBV6-3,TRBJ2-3,TRBD2,18,CASSRQRVTSEYTDTQYF
TRBV7-8,TRBJ2-1,.,14,CASSLRLGDNEQFF
TRBV29-1,TRBJ2-4,TRBD2,14,CSVDLLAAFNEQYF
TRBV20-1,TRBJ1-4,.,14,CSASSGADREKLFF
TRBV7-9,.,TRBD2,16,CASSLPLAGAYNEQYF
TRBV25-1,TRBJ1-2,.,13,CASSRDLYGGYTF
TRBV27,TRBJ2-5,.,15,CASSPLKAGEETQYF
TRBV24-1,TRBJ1-4,.,15,CATSDPTGPNEKLFF
TRBV19,.,TRBD1,15,CASKLAGTGIYEQYF
TRBV28,.,.,13,CASRIRDYGTQYF
TRBV6-1,TRBJ2-5,.,14,CASREDRIQETQYF
TRBV28,TRBJ2-1,TRBD2,16,CASSLRAGGSYNEQFF
TRBV29-1,TRBJ2-7,TRBD1,11,CSVRQGGEQYF
TRBV27,TRBJ2-5,TRBD1,16,CASSLGRQGGQETQYF
TRBV29-1,TRBJ2-5,.,14,CSVTLGQPRETQYF
TRBV4-3,TRBJ2-3,.,13,CASSQNKAYTQYF
TRBV20-1,TRBJ2-5,.,14,CSATDRDVEETQYF
TRBV3-1,TRBJ2-3,TRBD2,17,CASSQDPPSGGRDTQYF
TRBV6-2/TRBV6-3,.,.,12,CASSYQETEQYF
TRBV19,TRBJ1-1,TRBD1,17,CASSRSGQAPMNTEAFF
TRBV6-1,TRBJ2-6,TRBD1,17,CASRRQGSPSGANVLTF
TRBV7-2,TRBJ2-5,TRBD2,16,CASSLAPGGALTEQYF
TRBV20-1,.,.,17,CSARDWSRGTDSYEQYF
TRBV7-6,TRBJ2-1,.,16,CDSSSSGTITYNEQFF
TRBV20-1,TRBJ2-1,.,16,CSARDRVSKSQNEQFF
TRBV7-2,TRBJ1-2,TRBD1,15,CASSYRGQGNRGYTF
TRBV28,.,.,13,CASSLLSGYEQYF
TRBV2,TRBJ1-5,.,14,CASNADGSNQPQHF
TRBV20-1,TRBJ2-3,.,13,CSASRQVTDTQYF
TRBV4-2,TRBJ2-4,TRBD2,15,CASSKSGGAKNIQYF
TRBV6-2/TRBV6-3,TRBJ2-5,.,20,CASRIRTICLLIERRETQYF
TRBV5-1,TRBJ1-4,.,14,CASNLGHLNEKLFF
TRBV7-2,TRBJ2-7,.,13,CANSTRVSYEQYF
TRBV7-8,TRBJ1-6,.,18,CASSLLRSVSSYNSPLHF
TRBV20-1,TRBJ1-1,.,14,CSARTQTANTEAFF
TRBV2,TRBJ2-5,TRBD2,16,CASSDTSGGTQETQYF
TRBV15,TRBJ2-1,.,13,CATSARAQSEQFF
TRBV4-1,TRBJ1-5,.,15,CASSQVPQGGQPQHF
TRBV5-1,TRBJ1-4,.,15,CASSLAGALSEKLFF